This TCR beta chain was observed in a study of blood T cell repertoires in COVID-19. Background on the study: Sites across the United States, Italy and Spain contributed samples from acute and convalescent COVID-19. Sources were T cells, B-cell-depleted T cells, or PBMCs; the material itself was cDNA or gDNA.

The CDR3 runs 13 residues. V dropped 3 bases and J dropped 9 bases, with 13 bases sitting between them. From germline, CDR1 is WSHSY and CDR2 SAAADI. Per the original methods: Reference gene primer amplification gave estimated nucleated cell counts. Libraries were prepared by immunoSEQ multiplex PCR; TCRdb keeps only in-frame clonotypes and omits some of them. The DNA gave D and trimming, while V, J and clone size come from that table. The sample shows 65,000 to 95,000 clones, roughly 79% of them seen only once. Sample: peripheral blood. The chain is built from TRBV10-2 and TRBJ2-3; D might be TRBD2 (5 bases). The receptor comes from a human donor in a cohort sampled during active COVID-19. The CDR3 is CASSDLSGDTQYF. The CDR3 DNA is TGCGCCAGCAGTGATTTAAGCGGAGACACGCAGTATTTT.